Presented here are 5 T cell receptor beta chains from one specimen sequenced in a study of blood T cell dynamics during melanoma immunotherapy. The time point here: pre-treatment baseline. Profiling relied on immunoSEQ multiplex PCR, and the TCRdb table lists in-frame clones only, not all of them. The sample has approximately 6,000 clones; over 90% are singletons. This specimen consisted of cell-free DNA from blood, obtained from a patient treated with checkpoint blockade. Receptors were obtained from a human donor with melanoma.

V and J are TRBV16 and TRBJ2-2; D is perhaps TRBD2 (6 bases). CDR3 length equals 15 residues. The germline CDR1 and CDR2 sequences are KGHSY and FQNENV. V was cut by 3 bases and J by 0 bases, with 8 bases left in between. The CDR3 DNA sequence: TGTGCCAGCAGCCAGGGAGGCACGAACACCGGGGAGCTGTTTTTT. This gives the protein CASSQGGTNTGELFF.

The chain joins TRBV7-2 to TRBJ2-1; 8 positions match TRBD1. With V trimmed by 4 bases and J by 12 bases, 2 bases remained unmatched. Germline V lookup: CDR1 SGHTA, CDR2 FQGNSA. This CDR3 is built from 11 residues. CDR3 residues: CASSYGTGQFF. CDR3 bases: TGTGCCAGCAGCTACGGGACAGGGCAGTTCTTC.

The J gene is TRBJ1-1, the V gene TRBV6-1; 8 bases fit TRBD1. The CDR3 runs 14 residues. Looked up from germline, CDR1 is MNHNS and CDR2 is SASEGT. V dropped 6 bases and J dropped 0; count of bases not matched to a gene: 3. As DNA, the CDR3 is TGTGCCAGCAGGCACAGGGGGGTGAACACTGAAGCTTTCTTT. Translated, it gives CASRHRGVNTEAFF.

This rearrangement joins TRBV6-5 to TRBJ2-3; the D is unclear. Germline lookup yields CDR1 MNHEY and CDR2 SVGAGI. The CDR3 is made up of 14 amino acids. V gave up 10 bases and J gave up 3 bases, with 17 bases separating them. CDR3 DNA sequence: TGTGCCACCGAAAGCCTTGAGTATACAGATACGCAGTATTTT. It encodes CATESLEYTDTQYF.

This chain links TRBV6-1 with TRBJ1-5; weak D call: TRBD1 (6 bases). This CDR3 has 13 residues. Germline V lookup: CDR1 MNHNS, CDR2 SASEGT. V lost 10 bases and J 6 bases, leaving 16 bases between the germline ends. This CDR3 reads CATNRDAFQPQHF. In DNA form, the CDR3 reads TGTGCCACGAACAGGGATGCTTTTCAGCCCCAGCATTTT.